The 8 T cell receptor beta chains reported below all come from one sample, sequenced in a study of T-cell memory formation after mild COVID-19. TCRdb processed the 5' RACE reads anew with MiXCR; each CDR3 protein has one entry. The sample shows 300,000 to 350,000 distinct CDR3 sequences, approximately 19% of them seen only once. Specimen: PBMCs or a T cell subset sorted from them (not recorded which). The receptors were gathered from a young man who had mild COVID-19 (a few samples of this study predate the infection). Cell type and time point are not known.

In its sample, this clonotype was seen many times. This chain joins TRBV7-3 and TRBJ1-2, with TRBD1 as a possible D gene (5 bases). Germline loops: CDR1 SGHTA, CDR2 FQGTGA. The V and J ends lost 4 bases and 4 bases respectively, with 10 bases between them. The CDR3 consists of 13 residues. CDR3 loop: CASSSQGSYGYTF. CDR3 DNA sequence: TGTGCCAGCAGCTCGCAGGGATCCTATGGCTACACCTTC.

This clonotype showed up just a few times. The chain has TRBV4-1 and TRBJ2-4; 9 positions match TRBD2. The ends lost 0 bases at V and 9 bases at J; junction bases unmatched: 6. From germline, CDR1 is MGHRA and CDR2 YSYEKL. The CDR3 consists of 15 residues. CDR3 in DNA: TGCGCCAGCAGCCAAGACCTTGGCGGGGGGGGCATTCAGTACTTC. Translating gives CASSQDLGGGGIQYF.

In the case of this clonotype: Mismatch with germline at one junction end may stem from a read error. The chain uses TRBV29-1 and TRBJ1-3, with 8 bases aligning to TRBD1. Looked up from germline, CDR1 is SQVTM and CDR2 is ANQGSEA. The CDR3 sequence is 8 residues long. CDR3 nucleotide sequence: TGCAGCGTTGAGACAGGGGAGTTT. Its protein is CSVETGEF.

In this sample, this clonotype turned up a few times. The chain has TRBV7-3 and TRBJ2-5, with TRBD2 identical over 8 bases. The CDR3 is made up of 15 amino acids. Trimming took 3 bases from V and 5 from J; bases not matched to a gene: 8. Germline loops: CDR1 SGHTA, CDR2 FQGTGA. For the CDR3, the DNA is TGTGCCAGCAGCTTCGGGGGGGAGACTTACGAGACCCAGTACTTC. This encodes CASSFGGETYETQYF.

The chain is built from TRBV5-1 and TRBJ2-3, with 7 bases lining up with TRBD2. The V segment lost 0 bases and the J segment 4 bases; nucleotides outside the gene matches: 5. CDR3 length: 15 amino acids. Germline-derived CDR1 and CDR2 are SGHRS and YFSETQ. CDR3 coding DNA: TGCGCCAGCAGCTTGGCCGGGAGGAGCGCAGATACGCAGTATTTT. It specifies CASSLAGRSADTQYF.

This chain joins TRBV5-4 and TRBJ2-7; TRBD1 or TRBD2 may be the D gene (5 bases each). Germline lookup yields CDR1 SGHNT and CDR2 YYREEE (reference sequence). Trimming pared 7 bases from V and 8 bases from J, leaving 13 bases between. CDR3 length: 11 residues. CDR3 sequence: CASGPGTQQYF. The CDR3 DNA follows: TGTGCCAGCGGTCCTGGGACCCAGCAGTACTTC.

This clonotype was recorded many times. CDR3 sequence (DNA): TGTGCCAGCAGCTTAGGCTTGAACACTGAAGCTTTCTTT. It translates to CASSLGLNTEAFF. The chain carries TRBV5-5 and TRBJ1-1, with D unresolved. CDR1 and CDR2 (germline): SGHKS, YYEKEE (reference sequence). V was clipped by 2 bases and J by 0 bases, with 5 bases between them. CDR3 length: 13 amino acids.

This clonotype was found a few times. The rearrangement links TRBV5-1 to TRBJ2-5; D is unclear. Looked up from germline, CDR1 is SGHRS and CDR2 is YFSETQ. The CDR3 spans 15 residues. The V end was cut by 0 bases, the J end by 5 bases, with 14 bases between. CDR3 amino acids: CASSLGSGFQETQYF. CDR3 DNA: TGCGCCAGCAGCTTGGGGTCCGGTTTTCAGGAGACCCAGTACTTC.